This paragraph covers one T cell receptor beta chain sequence. No antigen is known for it. No base qualities exist here, and no much larger clone lies one base off it. Participants in the prospective study were aged 18 to 89 years, lived in 20 to 30 United States geographic areas, and enrolled through a virtual design. To assign participants to cohorts, the prospective study relied on clinical history that participants themselves reported in a screening survey and a study questionnaire. For ImmuneRACE Cohort 3, a participant was defined as recovered based on two consecutive negative NP/OP PCR tests, clearance by a healthcare professional, or resolution of symptoms. Each participant in the prospective study had whole blood, serum and a nasopharyngeal or oropharyngeal swab collected by mobile phlebotomists. Additional blood draws and questionnaires over an approximately 2-month period could optionally be provided by prospective study participants. Before DNA extraction, blood samples from the prospective study were shipped at room temperature or frozen.

TCRbeta CDR3 regions were amplified from genomic DNA using the immunoSEQ Assay, a bias-controlled multiplex PCR. The paper's processing steps were these. The number of nucleated cells in each sample was estimated from the amplification of reference gene primers within the assay. To quantify the absolute abundance of each unique TCRbeta CDR3 rearrangement, sequence reads were collapsed and filtered. Productive Simpson clonality was computed per sample as the square root of Simpson's diversity index over productive rearrangements. TCRdb took over this immuneACCESS table, retaining in-frame rearrangements with V and J assigned. Such tables are incomplete; in checked studies, under half of the missing clones stem from an unresolved V gene, and the remainder is unexplained. That table is the source of V, J and clone size, and D and trimming were worked out from the DNA. Recorded for this sample are about 210,000 clones; around four fifths of them occurred a single time. The ten largest clones represent around 9% of the sample.

These data come from a study of blood T cell repertoires in COVID-19 (dated by TCRdb to 2018 to 2020). In terms of the full investigation: Samples from collaborators originated in the United States, Italy and Spain and spanned both the acute and convalescent phases of COVID-19. The material from the prospective study consisted of cDNA or gDNA derived from T cells, B-cell-depleted T cells, or PBMCs. The dataset comprised deeply sampled blood TCRbeta repertoires from subjects exposed to, actively infected with, or recovered from COVID-19. The repertoires were made available in a free public database intended to serve as a resource for research on the immune response to SARS-CoV-2. The samples were drawn from the first 160 participants of the ongoing ImmuneRACE study and from more than 1,000 subjects provided by 6 global collaborators. The sample metadata nearly always contained a de-identified subject ID, COVID-19 status, age in years and sex. Where HLA class I and class II types were available, the types were taken from metadata supplied by the sample provider, not from assay-based typing. What the authors observed across the whole study: The amount of clinical and demographic metadata varied by source and participant and was provided uncurated.

CDR1 GTSNPN and CDR2 SVGIG were looked up in the germline V gene (reference sequence). Unmatched junction bases come to 0, with V trimmed by 3 bases and J by 6 bases. Including cysteine and phenylalanine, the CDR3 has 12 amino acids. Kept here is only the CDR3 DNA, which spans 36 bases and is read in frame from base 1. The V gene is TRBV30 and the J gene is TRBJ2-1, and TRBD2 aligns with 9 junction nucleotides. Sequencing was carried out using PBMCs or T cells enriched from blood (not recorded which). This sequence was found in a man aged 35-49 years who had recovered from COVID-19. For the CDR3, the sequence is CAWRTSGNEQFF. Here is the DNA: TGTGCCTGGAGGACTAGCGGCAATGAGCAGTTCTTC.